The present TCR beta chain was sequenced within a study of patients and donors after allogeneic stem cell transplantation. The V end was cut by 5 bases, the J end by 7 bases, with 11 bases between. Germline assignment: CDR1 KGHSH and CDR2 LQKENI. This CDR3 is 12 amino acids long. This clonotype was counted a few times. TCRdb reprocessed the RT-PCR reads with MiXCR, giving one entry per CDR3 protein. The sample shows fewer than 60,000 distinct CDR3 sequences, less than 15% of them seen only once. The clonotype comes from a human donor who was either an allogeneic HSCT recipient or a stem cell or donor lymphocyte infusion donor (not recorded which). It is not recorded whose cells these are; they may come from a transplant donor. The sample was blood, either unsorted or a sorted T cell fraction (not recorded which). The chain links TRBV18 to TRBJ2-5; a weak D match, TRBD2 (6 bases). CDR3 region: CASSTREATQYF. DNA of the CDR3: TGTGCCAGCTCAACTAGGGAGGCGACCCAGTACTTC.